These T cell receptor beta chains were read from a single sample in a study of T cells in Graves' hyperthyroidism and ophthalmopathy. TCRdb fed the multiplex PCR reads into MiXCR, producing one record per CDR3 protein. The sample includes approximately 720,000 distinct CDR3 sequences, under 20% seen only once; the top ten take approximately 15%. The sequencing input was blood. The receptor set was obtained from a woman aged 45-60 years with Graves' hyperthyroidism that later progressed to Graves' ophthalmopathy. CDR3s include the opening cysteine and the closing phenylalanine or tryptophan. Each record gives: J gene, V gene, D gene, clone size, CDR3 DNA, CDR3 protein. A D gene is named only where the DNA matches it firmly. The listing skips clone size in some rows; elsewhere it reads once, few, many or a size class.

TRBJ1-1,TRBV27,TRBD1,many,TGTGCCAGCAGTTTACCCGGGACAGGGAGGACTGAAGCTTTCTTT,CASSLPGTGRTEAFF
TRBJ1-1,TRBV29-1,-,-,TGCAGCGTTGAGGTCGGGAACACTGAAGCTTTCTTT,CSVEVGNTEAFF
TRBJ2-3,TRBV3-1,-,few,TGTGCCAGCAGTCAAGACCAGGGACGGGTAACAGATACGCAGTATTTT,CASSQDQGRVTDTQYF
TRBJ2-1,TRBV24-1,-,-,TGTGCCATCAGTGGTAAAAGCTCCTACAATGAGCAGTTCTTC,CAISGKSSYNEQFF
TRBJ1-6,TRBV19,-,once,TGTGCCAGTAGTGCTCGGGCCGGGACAAGCCTTTCACCCCTCCACTTT,CASSARAGTSLSPLHF
TRBJ1-1,TRBV6-1,-,many,TGTGCCAGCACACTAACCCGCCAGCAGAACACTGAAGCTTTCTTT,CASTLTRQQNTEAFF
TRBJ1-2,TRBV29-1,TRBD1,-,TGCAGCGTCCTGGGACAGGGCGCTAACTATGGCTACACCTTC,CSVLGQGANYGYTF
TRBJ1-5,TRBV11-2,-,many,TGTGCCAGCAGCCCGGGTCCACATTATCAGCCCCAGCATTTT,CASSPGPHYQPQHF
TRBJ1-1,TRBV27,TRBD1,-,TGTGCCAGCAGTTTATCCCCGACAGGGTGGAACACTGAAGCTTTCTTT,CASSLSPTGWNTEAFF
TRBJ2-7,TRBV20-1,TRBD2,many,TGCAGTGCTAGGGGACTATCCGCCTACGAGCAGTACTTC,CSARGLSAYEQYF
TRBJ2-7,TRBV5-1,TRBD2,many,TGCGCCAGCAGCTTGGCCGGACTAGTCCACGAGCAGTACTTC,CASSLAGLVHEQYF
TRBJ2-7,TRBV10-3,-,-,TGTGCCATCAGTGATAGACAGCCGAACGAGCAGTACTTC,CAISDRQPNEQYF
TRBJ1-2,TRBV10-3,-,few,TGTGCCACCGCGGACAGTATCAACTATGGCTACACCTTC,CATADSINYGYTF
TRBJ1-5,TRBV4-1,-,few,TGCGCCAGCAGCCACAGCGGTACGGGCAATCAGCCCCAGCATTTT,CASSHSGTGNQPQHF
TRBJ2-7,TRBV5-6,-,few,TGTGCCAGCAGCTTGGAGTTACAGGCCTACGAGCAGTACTTC,CASSLELQAYEQYF
TRBJ1-5,TRBV18,TRBD1,-,TGTGCCAGCTCACCGGACAGGGGGAGTAGCAATCAGCCCCAGCATTTT,CASSPDRGSSNQPQHF
TRBJ1-1,TRBV6-1,TRBD1,few,TGTGCCAGCAGTGAAGCGGGGACAGGGACTGAAGCTTTCTTT,CASSEAGTGTEAFF
TRBJ2-3,TRBV20-1,TRBD2,few,TGCAGTGCTCGTAACCCGGGGGGGCCCACAGATACGCAGTATTTT,CSARNPGGPTDTQYF
TRBJ2-7,TRBV20-1,-,many,TGCAGTGTTCTCAAACCGGGACTCGTCTACGAGCAGTACTTC,CSVLKPGLVYEQYF
TRBJ2-5,TRBV11-2,-,few,TGTGCCAGCAGCTTTATCCTGGGGGGCCCCGGGGAGACCCAGTACTTC,CASSFILGGPGETQYF
TRBJ1-3,TRBV10-2,TRBD1,-,TGCGCCAGCAGTCGGACAGGGAATGGAAACACCATATATTTT,CASSRTGNGNTIYF
TRBJ2-1,TRBV2,-,many,TGTGCCAGCAGTCAGGGCGGGCTTGAGCAGTTCTTC,CASSQGGLEQFF
TRBJ2-1,TRBV12-5,-,few,TGTGCTAGTGGTTTAATTAATGAGCAGTTCTTC,CASGLINEQFF
TRBJ2-1,TRBV4-1,-,-,TGCGCCAGCAGCCAAGTGGCTCCATCTGTTTCCTACAATGAGCAGTTCTTC,CASSQVAPSVSYNEQFF
TRBJ1-2,TRBV25-1,-,few,TGTGCCAGCAAAGGACCGTTTAATTCCTATGGCTACACCTTC,CASKGPFNSYGYTF
TRBJ2-1,TRBV30,TRBD2,-,TGTGCCTGGAAGACAGCGGGAGGGGTGACCTACAATGAGCAGTTCTTC,CAWKTAGGVTYNEQFF